This note documents a single T cell receptor (beta chain) sequence. The clone's antigen remains unknown. Per-base qualities were not stored, and no clone one base away is much larger. This sample was taken from a study of cytomegalovirus exposure and HLA in healthy donors (dated 2017 in TCRdb). In the study overall: According to an earlier analysis of a few hundred of the donors, about 179 million T cells yielded approximately 120 million unique TCR beta sequences and around 300 Gb of sequence data. Around 320 gigabases of sequencing data and approximately 80 million unique TCR sequences were included in an early release covering about 600 HLA-typed donors. Among the roughly 410 genotyped donors, around 81% belonged to the genetic ancestry cluster associated with self-reported Caucasian donors. The study aimed to test whether cataloging public T cell receptors could reveal signatures of past pathogen exposure. The study used immunosequencing to profile the T cell repertoires of some 600 subjects and linked those repertoires to cytomegalovirus serostatus. Besides the first cohort of approximately 710 subjects, a separate validation cohort made up of 95 to 150 different subjects was used. To predict cytomegalovirus infection status, the study combined high-throughput TCR immunosequencing, statistical association of individual TCRs with disease status, and machine learning. A later analysis re-analyzed previously published TCR beta repertoires from roughly 600 donors and added high-resolution HLA genotyping to study TCR occurrence patterns. The later analysis used no new phenotypic data to find candidate immune exposures, relying instead on TCR beta sequences and their occurrence across donors. An earlier analysis of approximately 640 of the donors applied high-throughput TCR beta sequencing to assess whether each TCR beta V gene segment acted as functional or pseudogenic. Donor age, sex, ethnicity and CMV serostatus were compiled alongside the repertoire data. In a later genetic analysis, genome-wide SNP genotypes for about 55% of the roughly 670 donors were used, and that subset was treated as a discovery cohort. Every repertoire in the discovery cohort had been generated on one and the same sequencing platform. Class I and class II HLA loci were covered by the typing at four-digit resolution. Typing coverage differed by locus: A, B, C, DRB1 and DQB1 were typed in roughly 629-640 donors, DQA1 in approximately 520, DPA1 in 600 to 610, and DPB1 in 400 to 490. Four or five DR-DQ haplotypes were handled as single units for association and clustering because linkage in the cohort was strong. Among several hundred genotyped donors of the cohort, an average of roughly 230,000 unique TCR beta nucleotide sequences was sequenced per donor, of which approximately 19% were non-productive. Summary of the overall study and its limitations: Because counts were too low, roughly 18 rarely observed V segments, including chromosome 9 orphons, were left out of the earlier analysis of a few hundred of the donors. Because HLA typing was unavailable for some donors at each locus, only the typed subset was used in association tests. When HLA alleles, especially DR and DQ, strongly co-occurred, TCR associations were difficult to assign to individual alleles. A later genetic analysis reported fewer N-insertions in productive TCRs among donors in an Asian-associated ancestry cluster than the roughly 700-donor mean. According to a later analysis, most CMV-associated TCR beta chains appeared to be HLA-restricted, and the HLA associations seemed to be driven largely by CMV exposure. The study listed 150 to 200 TCR beta chains as associated with cytomegalovirus. V-gene and J-gene trimming of TCR beta chains was associated with a missense DCLRE1C variant in a later genetic analysis, and the association was replicated in an independent cohort. A later analysis associated 15,000 to 20,000 TCR beta sequences with specific HLA alleles at a false discovery rate of 0.05. Several of the top co-occurrence clusters appeared to be linked to parvovirus B19, influenza, CMV and Epstein-Barr virus, according to a later analysis. Correlated functional status among segregating V segments might be attributable to linkage disequilibrium, but an unknown experimental factor could not be ruled out. In this cohort, only TCR beta chains were sequenced, and detectable features were limited by the absence of alpha or paired-chain data. Sequencing depth was assumed to be roughly uniform across donors in the presence/absence analyses, though that assumption may not hold. A few of the identified cytomegalovirus-associated TCR beta chains were confirmed in vitro to be specific for cytomegalovirus antigens. An earlier analysis of approximately 540 of the donors showed that most TCR beta V segments appeared in productive rearrangements either about 90% or about 30% of the time, which broadly matched IMGT annotations. Across donors, most TCR sequences were observed very rarely, whereas some public TCRs were present in many individuals. A later analysis found that TCR association rates varied across HLA loci, with DRB1 alleles showing the most associated TCRs and HLA-C alleles the fewest. According to the authors, the approach could potentially be generalized to other disease states and immunological phenotypes. A further reported finding was that TCR beta sequences accurately predicted the HLA-A and HLA-B alleles for most subjects in the first cohort. The only immune exposure information available for the cohort was CMV serostatus. A cluster of highly shared sequence variants was judged likely to represent a technical artifact of the sequencing pipeline. In both the original and validation cohorts, the classifier was reported to diagnose cytomegalovirus status with high specificity and sensitivity. A later analysis found that HLA-associated TCR beta chains were more clonally expanded and had lower generation probabilities than equally common non-associated chains.

In total, just over 650 healthy bone marrow donors made up the cohort. At the time of sampling, every cohort member was nominally healthy, though immune exposures that went unrecorded were likely present. The donor was CMV seropositive and was included in the group of 250 to 300 seropositive cohort members. A peripheral blood sample was provided by each donor, and peripheral blood mononuclear cells were used for TCR beta sequencing. Genomic DNA was extracted from the blood cell samples with the Qiagen DNeasy Blood Extraction Kit. The library came from the immunoSEQ multiplex PCR assay. For the multiplex PCR, a mixture combining 60 forward primers for TCR Vbeta segments and 13 reverse primers for TCR Jbeta segments was used. Amplification of the CDR3 region of rearranged TCR beta genes was performed with a multiplex PCR assay on genomic DNA. The Illumina HiSeq System was used to sequence the amplified TCR beta libraries as 87-base-pair reads. On the authors' methods: In a later analysis, tens of millions of unique TCR beta chains were counted across the roughly 700 repertoires, and roughly 11 million of these chains were shared by at least two donors. Raw reads were error-corrected and collapsed into unique sequences by a nearest-neighbor algorithm in which closely related sequences were merged to remove PCR and sequencing errors. V, D and J gene segments were assigned by aligning CDR3 sequences to IMGT reference sequences. Each retained sequence needed at least a six-nucleotide match to both a V gene segment and a J gene segment. A rearrangement counted as productive if the CDR3 had no stop codons and remained in frame with V and J, and every other rearrangement counted as non-productive. Following IMGT convention, CDR3 was defined as the stretch from the second conserved V-encoded cysteine up to the conserved J-encoded phenylalanine. The earlier analysis of a few hundred of the donors excluded any sequence lacking an unambiguous match to a single V gene segment. In an earlier analysis of 450 to 700 of the donors, V segments were called functional above 56.7% productive rearrangements and were called segregating when the between-donor standard deviation exceeded 5%. To diagnose cytomegalovirus status from the catalog of TCR beta chain sequences, a statistical classification framework was built. In a later analysis, TCR nucleotide sequences were compared against IMGT/GENE-DB human TR gene sequences so that V and J genes could be assigned. Using the TCRdist pipeline, a later analysis assigned CDR3 sequences along with most-parsimonious VDJ recombination scenarios. In a later analysis, each TCR beta chain was defined by its CDR3 amino acid sequence together with its V-gene family, and reads without a unique V-gene family were excluded. As a way to deal with suspected cross-contamination and a sequencing artifact, a later analysis dropped hundreds of nucleotide sequences that were highly shared and had low generation probability. For each public chain, a later analysis derived a clonal expansion index from normalized ranks of inferred template counts within each repertoire. In a later analysis, generation probabilities were computed with a VDJ recombination model fitted to out-of-frame rearrangements, and the resulting probabilities were checked against IGoR. A later analysis scored TCR-TCR, TCR-HLA and TCR-CMV co-occurrence with hypergeometric tests, applying a repertoire-size bias correction to TCR pairs. A later analysis estimated false discovery rates by permuting HLA or CMV assignments 20 times. In a later analysis, co-occurring TCRs were grouped with DBSCAN, and TCRdist sequence similarity was added when clustering was performed within HLA-allele-positive subsets. Repertoires with fewer than 30,000 or more than 120,000 public chains, plus five repertoires with anomalous nucleotide sharing, were excluded from co-occurrence clustering. Drawn from immuneACCESS, this table holds only the in-frame rearrangements with V and J called that TCRdb kept. Clones are partly lost; checked studies trace under half to an unresolved V gene and leave the rest unexplained. That table furnishes V, J and clone size, whereas the DNA furnished D and trimming. Recorded for this sample are 150,000 or so clones; under 80% of them occurred a single time. The top ten constitute around 4% of the sample.

The clonotype originates from a man younger than 35 in good health and CMV-seropositive. Sequencing was done on a sample of PBMCs.

CDR3 loop: CASSSRGTGGPDTQYF. In nucleotide form, the sequence is TGTGCCAGCAGCTCCAGGGGGACAGGGGGGCCAGATACGCAGTATTTT. The sequence joins TRBV9 to TRBJ2-3, with 11 bases in between that match TRBD1. Relative to germline, V is missing 4 bases and J is missing 4 bases, with 8 bases of the junction outside any gene match. The germline V gene specifies SGDLS as CDR1 and YYNGEE as CDR2. The CDR3 has 16 amino acids, counting the end cysteine and phenylalanine. This entry keeps only the CDR3 DNA: 48 bases, framed from base 1.